This record concerns one T cell receptor (beta chain) sequence. What antigen it recognizes has not been identified. The record has no base qualities; no much larger clone is one base away. RNA was extracted with the RNeasy kit and roughly 0.45 to 1 ug was reverse transcribed using random hexamers. The immunoSEQ multiplex PCR assay, covering 54 Vbeta and 13 Jbeta segments, was used to amplify TCR beta CDR3 regions. PCR amplification bias was corrected by using a synthetic template baseline for primer optimization and computational correction. Under the source paper's analysis protocol: Only productive sequences were kept, with reads annotated to V, D and J genes according to IMGT and analyzed in immunoSEQ Analyzer. To calculate clonality, Shannon entropy was normalized by log2 of the number of productive unique sequences and then subtracted from one. For each patient and control, public and private clones were evaluated among the 100 most prevalent clones. A clone was defined as Susac-specific if it was absent from the healthy and MS cohorts, from roughly 1,000 published viral clones and from other ImmuneACCESS disease sequences. The raw public data were reprocessed by TCRdb itself: fastp quality trimming at Q25, MiXCR clonotype calling, in-frame beta chains only. For every CDR3 protein sequence, its rows merge into one entry that carries the most common genes and DNA. These V and J calls derive from TCRdb rather than the authors' analysis. The sample table shows some 150,000 distinct CDR3 sequences, and roughly 94% are seen once. The ten largest clones take up 0.13% to 0.15% of the sample.

Peripheral blood CD8+ and CD4+ T cells from healthy donors, Susac syndrome patients and multiple sclerosis patients were profiled using high-throughput TCR beta sequencing. The Susac syndrome patients fulfilled recently defined diagnostic criteria for either definite or probable disease. Bulk CD8+ and CD4+ T cells were purified by magnetic negative isolation, while CD8+ TEMRA cells were enriched using FACS. Blood was drawn into EDTA tubes, processed within 24 hours, and PBMCs were isolated by density gradient centrifugation. PBMCs intended for TCR sequencing were frozen in liquid nitrogen and were later thawed in a 37 degrees C water bath. A purity of at least 90% was achieved for sorted or isolated CD4+, CD8+ and CD8+ TEMRA cells. Deletion took 4 bases off V and 0 bases off J, with a span of 13 bases between the germline ends. From the cysteine up to the phenylalanine, the CDR3 has a length of 15 residues. Just CDR3 DNA is preserved here, 45 bases in frame from base 1. CDR1 SGDLS and CDR2 YYNGEE are derived from the germline V gene.

This sample stems from a study of CD8 T cells in Susac syndrome (dated by TCRdb to the late 2010s). Broadly, across the study: Of the Susac syndrome patients who were sequenced, roughly 6 had clinically active disease and eight or nine were in clinical remission. At the time of blood withdrawal, Susac syndrome patients were either therapy-naive, taking corticosteroids (with some also receiving IVIg), or on IVIg alone. Whether CD8+ T cell activation and differentiation in Susac syndrome was antigen driven was tested using repertoire sequencing.

What the authors observed across the whole study: In the CD4+ T cell repertoire of Susac syndrome patients, clonal expansion was not detected. The number of individuals in the TCR sequencing and HLA analysis was acknowledged as relatively small.

The chain is encoded by TRBV9 joined to TRBJ1-1; a confident D gene designation cannot be given. The sequence was collected from a human donor with Susac syndrome. The material sequenced was CD4+ T cells from PBMCs. The CDR3 is CASSKDGYLNTEAFF. The base sequence is TGTGCCAGCAGCAAAGATGGATACTTGAACACTGAAGCTTTCTTT.